What follows are 30 T cell receptor beta chains derived from one specimen sequenced in a study of blood T cell repertoires in COVID-19. Produced via immunoSEQ multiplex PCR; TCRdb's table is partial and in-frame only. The sample records under 250,000 clones, roughly 87% being singletons. The source material was peripheral blood. Receptors originate from a man between 18 and 29 years old with active or convalescent COVID-19.

The gene calls are TRBV19 and TRBJ2-3, with TRBD1 identical over 8 bases. V lost 1 base, J lost 6 bases, and 6 bases stayed unmatched. There are 15 residues in the CDR3. The germline CDR1 and CDR2 sequences are LNHDA and SQIVND (reference sequence). CDR3: CASSIVSGGADTQYF. The CDR3 DNA reads as TGTGCCAGTAGTATAGTATCAGGGGGCGCGGATACGCAGTATTTT.

This chain connects TRBV5-1 to TRBJ2-3; D remains ambiguous. The CDR3 has 13 residues. V was shortened by 1 base and J by 3 bases, with 6 bases between the two germline ends. The germline V gene has CDR1 SGHRS and CDR2 YFSETQ. CDR3 region: CASSLTATDTQYF. The CDR3, as DNA: TGCGCCAGCAGCTTGACAGCTACAGATACGCAGTATTTT.

V is TRBV28 and J is TRBJ2-2, with TRBD2 matching 13 bases. Trimming at V came to 5 bases and at J to 6 bases, leaving 21 bases not matched to a gene. CDR3 length: 21 residues. The V gene's germline CDR1 is MDHEN and CDR2 SYDVKM. This CDR3 reads CASSTRILGLAGEYWAGELFF. Here the CDR3 DNA reads TGTGCCAGCAGTACCCGGATCCTCGGACTAGCGGGAGAGTATTGGGCCGGGGAGCTGTTTTTT.

This chain uses TRBV11-3 with TRBJ2-3; D perhaps matches TRBD2 (5 bases). The germline V gene has CDR1 SGHNT and CDR2 YENEEA. The CDR3 is 13 amino acids. Trimming shortened V by 5 bases and J by 0 bases, and 6 bases separated the two germline ends. The CDR3 region is CASSPGSTDTQYF. DNA for the CDR3: TGTGCCAGCAGCCCGGGAAGCACAGATACGCAGTATTTT.

The chain is built from TRBV28 and TRBJ2-7; 7 bases are a match to TRBD1. Germline CDR1 is MDHEN and CDR2 is SYDVKM. After removal of 3 bases from V and 0 bases from J, the junction contained 11 bases not matched to a gene. The CDR3 is 17 amino acids. The CDR3 DNA reads TGTGCCAGCAGTTTTTGGCCCACCGGGACAGTCTCCTACGAGCAGTACTTC. Amino acids: CASSFWPTGTVSYEQYF. Together with reference TRBV28 and TRBJ2-7, the CDR3 gives the full variable domain: DVKVTQSSRYLVKRTGEKVFLECVQDMDHENMFWYRQDPGLGLRLIYFSYDVKMKEKGDIPEGYSVSREKKERFSLILESASTNQTSMYLCASSFWPTGTVSYEQYFGPGTRLTVT.

This chain joins TRBV7-2 and TRBJ2-1; 11 bases are a match to TRBD1. This CDR3 spans 15 amino acids. With 5 bases clipped from V and 2 bases from J, the junction kept 2 bases outside the gene matches. Germline values: CDR1 SGHTA, CDR2 FQGNSA. As DNA, the CDR3 is TGTGCCAGCAGCGGGGGACAGGGGGCCTACAATGAGCAGTTCTTC. Translation: CASSGGQGAYNEQFF. Full variable domain (remainder filled in from reference TRBV7-2 and TRBJ2-1): GAGVSQSPSNKVTEKGKDVELRCDPISGHTALYWYRQSLGQGLEFLIYFQGNSAPDKSGLPSDRFSAERTGGSVSTLTIQRTQQEDSAVYLCASSGGQGAYNEQFFGPGTRLTVL.

The gene calls are TRBV5-4 and TRBJ2-5; 12 positions match TRBD2. The CDR3 has 15 residues. The V gene end was trimmed by 4 bases and the J gene end by 5 bases; junction bases not matched to a gene: 6. Germline V gives CDR1 SGHNT, CDR2 YYREEE (reference sequence). CDR3 in amino acids: CASSDRLAGEETQYF. The DNA of the CDR3 is TGTGCCAGCAGCGACCGACTAGCGGGAGAGGAGACCCAGTACTTC.

CDR3 in DNA: TGCGCCAGCAGCACCACCCCGGAGGGGAGTCTCTACACCTTC. This gives the protein CASSTTPEGSLYTF. The chain recombines TRBV5-1 with TRBJ1-2; tentative D call: TRBD1 (5 bases). Germline loops: CDR1 SGHRS, CDR2 YFSETQ. V lost 4 bases to trimming and J lost 10 bases, with 20 bases between them. The CDR3 totals 14 residues.

The CDR3 here is CATSRDGAAKQETQYF. The DNA of the CDR3 is TGTGCCACCAGCAGAGATGGGGCAGCCAAGCAAGAGACCCAGTACTTC. This chain uses TRBV15 with TRBJ2-5, with D perhaps TRBD1 (5 bases). CDR1 LNHNV and CDR2 YYDKDF come from the germline V gene (reference sequence). The CDR3 spans 16 residues. Trimming removed 0 bases from V and 2 bases from J, with 13 bases in between. Together with reference TRBV15 and TRBJ2-5, the CDR3 gives the full variable domain: DAMVIQNPRYQVTQFGKPVTLSCSQTLNHNVMYWYQQKSSQAPKLLFHYYDKDFNNEADTPDNFQSRRPNTSFCFLDIRSPGLGDTAMYLCATSRDGAAKQETQYFGPGTRLLVL.

The chain employs TRBV9 and TRBJ2-1; 14 bases fit TRBD2. J was trimmed by 4 bases and V by 3 bases; bases with no gene match: 6. Germline CDR1 is SGDLS and CDR2 is YYNGEE. This CDR3 contains 17 residues. This CDR3 is CASSEGTSGGTYNEQFF. The CDR3 DNA is TGTGCCAGCAGCGAGGGGACTAGCGGGGGAACGTACAATGAGCAGTTCTTC.

This chain uses TRBV5-6 with TRBJ2-2; 12 positions agree with TRBD2. CDR3 size: 17 residues. Germline CDR1 and CDR2: SGHDT and YYEEEE. Losses at the gene ends were 5 bases for V and 5 bases for J; bases not matched to a gene: 10. The CDR3 DNA is TGTGCCAGCAGTTCCGGACTAGCGGGATCTATGACCGGGGAGCTGTTTTTT. Translating it yields CASSSGLAGSMTGELFF.

For the CDR3, the DNA is TGTGCCAGTAGCCTAGGTCCGAAAGTACGCAATCAGCCCCAGCATTTT. Translating it yields CASSLGPKVRNQPQHF. J is TRBJ1-5 and V is TRBV19, with D unresolved. The CDR3 has 16 residues. Germline values: CDR1 LNHDA, CDR2 SQIVND (reference sequence). Trimming left V 6 bases short and J 2 bases short, with 17 bases between.

This chain connects TRBV19 to TRBJ2-7; tentatively, D is TRBD2 (6 bases). There are 16 residues in the CDR3. Germline loops: CDR1 LNHDA, CDR2 SQIVND (reference sequence). V was pared by 0 bases and J by 8 bases, with 20 bases between. CDR3 bases: TGTGCCAGTAGTATAGATCCTGCGGAGCGGGCCGGTCAGCAGTACTTC. This encodes CASSIDPAERAGQQYF.

The V gene is TRBV5-6, the J gene TRBJ2-7; 8 nucleotides match TRBD1. This CDR3 is 15 amino acids long. Trimming cost V 4 bases and J 5 bases; bases outside gene matches: 11. In germline, CDR1 is SGHDT, CDR2 YYEEEE. Here the CDR3 DNA reads TGTGCCAGCAGCCCCGATGAGGACAGGGACAACGAGCAGTACTTC. This sequence encodes CASSPDEDRDNEQYF. The whole variable domain, filled in from reference TRBV5-6 and TRBJ2-7, reads DAGVTQSPTHLIKTRGQQVTLRCSPKSGHDTVSWYQQALGQGPQFIFQYYEEEERQRGNFPDRFSGHQFPNYSSELNVNALLLGDSALYLCASSPDEDRDNEQYFGPGTRLTVT.

As for this clone: The same CDR3 is also encoded by other DNA sequences in this sample. This sequence joins TRBV28 and TRBJ1-3, with D perhaps matching TRBD1 (6 bases). CDR3 length: 14 amino acids. Per the germline V gene, CDR1 is MDHEN and CDR2 is SYDVKM. V dropped 3 bases and J dropped 4 bases, with 10 bases sitting between them. The chain's CDR3 is CASSFRGSGNTIYF. CDR3 coding DNA: TGTGCCAGCAGTTTCAGGGGATCCGGAAACACCATATATTTT.

The chain combines TRBV7-9 with TRBJ1-2; a weak D match, TRBD1 (5 bases). The CDR3 length is 13 residues. Trimming removed 8 bases from V and 2 bases from J, with 12 bases in between. The V gene's germline CDR1 is SEHNR and CDR2 FQNEAQ (reference sequence). The DNA of the CDR3 is TGTGCCAGCGAAGGGGTAGGGAACTATGGCTACACCTTC. It specifies CASEGVGNYGYTF.

This chain joins TRBV9 and TRBJ1-1; 8 bases fit TRBD1. The CDR3 covers 14 residues. Germline CDR1 is SGDLS and CDR2 is YYNGEE. V trimming: 2 bases; J trimming: 1 base; junction bases outside the gene matches: 1. Here the CDR3 reads CASSVTGGNTEAFF. The CDR3 nucleotides read TGTGCCAGCAGCGTTACAGGGGGGAACACTGAAGCTTTCTTT. Full variable domain (missing parts from reference TRBV9 and TRBJ1-1): DSGVTQTPKHLITATGQRVTLRCSPRSGDLSVYWYQQSLDQGLQFLIQYYNGEERAKGNILERFSAQQFPDLHSELNLSSLELGDSALYFCASSVTGGNTEAFFGQGTRLTVV.

The chain couples TRBV14 to TRBJ1-6, with 8 bases identical to TRBD1. The J segment lost 7 bases and the V segment lost 4 bases, leaving 6 bases of the junction unmatched. Looked up from germline, CDR1 is SGHDN and CDR2 is FVKESK. The CDR3 runs 15 residues. CDR3 bases: TGTGCCAGCAGCCCAAGGACAGGGATCAATTCACCCCTCCACTTT. Its translation: CASSPRTGINSPLHF.

CDR3 region: CASHGGAGQPQHF. The CDR3 coding sequence is TGTGCCAGCCACGGGGGGGCGGGTCAGCCCCAGCATTTT. The chain recombines TRBV6-5 with TRBJ1-5; a possible D gene is TRBD1 (6 bases). CDR3 length: 13 residues. Germline lookup yields CDR1 MNHEY and CDR2 SVGAGI. V lost 8 bases and J lost 6, with 14 bases in between.

The rearrangement joins TRBV11-3 to TRBJ2-1; 10 bases line up with TRBD1. The CDR3 runs to 16 residues. CDR1 and CDR2 (germline): SGHNT, YENEEA. Trimming took 3 bases from V and 6 from J; bases not matched to a gene: 8. The CDR3 DNA reads TGTGCCAGCAGCTTCGAGACAGGGGGCTCCCGCAATGAGCAGTTCTTC. This encodes CASSFETGGSRNEQFF. Drawing the rest from reference TRBV11-3 and TRBJ2-1, the complete variable domain is EAGVVQSPRYKIIEKKQPVAFWCNPISGHNTLYWYLQNLGQGPELLIRYENEEAVDDSQLPKDRFSAERLKGVDSTLKIQPAELGDSAVYLCASSFETGGSRNEQFFGPGTRLTVL.

This chain joins TRBV3-1 (or the pseudogene TRBV3-2) and TRBJ2-7; TRBD1 matches at 7 bases. The J segment lost 7 bases and the V segment lost 4 bases, leaving 4 bases of the junction unmatched. The CDR3 is made up of 12 amino acids. In germline, CDR1 is LGHDT, CDR2 YNNKEL (reference sequence). CDR3 in amino acids: CASSLGTEEQYF. The CDR3, as DNA: TGTGCCAGCAGCCTCGGGACAGAGGAGCAGTACTTC.

CDR3 in amino acids: CAWSGQGDTEAFF. The DNA for the CDR3 is TGTGCCTGGAGCGGACAGGGGGACACTGAAGCTTTCTTT. This chain connects TRBV30 to TRBJ1-1; TRBD1 matches at 10 bases. V was pared by 3 bases and J by 3 bases, with 1 base of the junction left unmatched. This CDR3 is 13 amino acids long. Germline V lookup: CDR1 GTSNPN, CDR2 SVGIG (reference sequence).

The gene calls are TRBV18 and TRBJ2-7, with 16 positions matching TRBD2. V shed 2 bases, J shed 9 bases, and the junction held 7 bases outside the gene matches. CDR1 KGHSH and CDR2 LQKENI come from the germline V gene. This CDR3 has 16 amino acids. The CDR3 DNA reads as TGTGCCAGCTCACCAACCGGGACTAGCGGGGGGGCGGTGCAGTACTTC. Protein product: CASSPTGTSGGAVQYF. The full variable domain, rest sourced from reference TRBV18 and TRBJ2-7, is NAGVMQNPRHLVRRRGQEARLRCSPMKGHSHVYWYRQLPEEGLKFMVYLQKENIIDESGMPKERFSAEFPKEGPSILRIQQVVRGDSAAYFCASSPTGTSGGAVQYFGPGTRLTVT.

The chain employs TRBV6-1 and TRBJ1-5; D not certain. V was clipped by 6 bases and J by 7 bases, with 16 bases between them. Germline V gives CDR1 MNHNS, CDR2 SASEGT. This CDR3 is built from 14 residues. CDR3 in DNA: TGTGCCAGCAGCCAAGGGAGCGGAGGGCAGCCCCAGCATTTT. It codes for CASSQGSGGQPQHF.

The rearrangement links TRBV7-2 to TRBJ1-1, with 7 bases matching TRBD1. Germline CDR1 and CDR2: SGHTA and FQGNSA. V shed 0 bases and J 1 base; nucleotides not matched to a gene: 14. The CDR3 length is 19 residues. The CDR3 loop is CASSLALRGNNERNTEAFF. The CDR3 nucleotides read TGTGCCAGCAGCTTAGCGCTCAGGGGGAATAACGAACGGAACACTGAAGCTTTCTTT.

This clone was seen just once. V is TRBV28 and J is TRBJ1-6; 9 bases line up with TRBD1. Germline CDR1 and CDR2: MDHEN and SYDVKM. The CDR3 runs 14 residues. The ends lost 5 bases at V and 7 bases at J; junction bases unmatched: 3. The CDR3 loop is CASSTDRGNSPLHF. The CDR3 DNA sequence: TGTGCCAGCAGTACCGACAGGGGGAATTCACCCCTCCACTTT.

The chain has TRBV7-9 and TRBJ2-6; maybe TRBD2 (6 bases). CDR1 and CDR2 from the germline V gene are SEHNR and FQNEAQ (reference sequence). The CDR3 contains 17 residues. Trimming left V 0 bases short and J 4 bases short, with 13 bases between. The CDR3, as DNA: TGTGCCAGCAGCTTAGCGGGGGGTCTTCCCGGGGCCAACGTCCTGACTTTC. Encoded protein: CASSLAGGLPGANVLTF.

This chain uses TRBV4-3 with TRBJ1-1; 7 positions match TRBD1. CDR3 length equals 15 residues. CDR1 is LGHNA, CDR2 YSLEER, per germline. V shed 3 bases, J shed 1 base, and the junction held 5 bases outside the gene matches. CDR3 residues: CASSHSGTANTEAFF. CDR3 nucleotides: TGCGCCAGCAGCCACTCCGGGACAGCGAACACTGAAGCTTTCTTT.

J is TRBJ2-7 and V is TRBV28, with unresolved D. The CDR3 is 11 residues long. Germline assignment: CDR1 MDHEN and CDR2 SYDVKM. Trimming pared 10 bases from V and 4 bases from J, leaving 11 bases between. The CDR3 DNA reads TGTGCCACCTTACTCGGTTACGAGCAGTACTTC. Translation gives CATLLGYEQYF.

The rearrangement joins TRBV2 to TRBJ2-5, with D uncertain. The CDR3 length is 14 residues. Germline loops: CDR1 SNHLY, CDR2 FYNNEI. Trimming pared 4 bases from V and 5 bases from J, leaving 14 bases between. The CDR3: CASSGDSWRETQYF. The CDR3 DNA reads as TGTGCCAGCAGTGGAGACTCATGGCGGGAGACCCAGTACTTC.